This T cell receptor (beta chain) derives from a study of metastatic and nonmetastatic thyroid tumors. Study as a whole: For malignant and benign thyroid patients, tumor or nodule tissue and blood were the sources whose repertoires were compared.

In regard to this clone: Its antigen is unidentified. A much larger clone lies a single base off, so this may be a read error.

TCRdb re-called the PCR reads with MiXCR. The sample includes 100,000 or so clones, 14% to 15% of them seen just once. Overall study results and limits: For both blood and tumor, malignant thyroid tumors reportedly showed significantly higher TCR beta diversity than benign nodules did.

No treatment of any kind had been given to any patient before thyroid surgery. The CDR3 runs to 11 residues. V gave up 9 bases and J gave up 9 bases, with 12 bases separating them. Looked up from germline, CDR1 is MDHEN and CDR2 is SYDVKM. The J gene is TRBJ2-1, the V gene TRBV28; D uncertain. This receptor was taken from a female donor with papillary thyroid cancer or a benign thyroid nodule (not recorded which). Some clones in this sample may be carry-over from other donors' samples. The sequencing input was blood. This chain's CDR3 is CARTLESEQFF. The CDR3 nucleotides read TGTGCCAGAACCCTAGAGAGTGAGCAGTTCTTC.